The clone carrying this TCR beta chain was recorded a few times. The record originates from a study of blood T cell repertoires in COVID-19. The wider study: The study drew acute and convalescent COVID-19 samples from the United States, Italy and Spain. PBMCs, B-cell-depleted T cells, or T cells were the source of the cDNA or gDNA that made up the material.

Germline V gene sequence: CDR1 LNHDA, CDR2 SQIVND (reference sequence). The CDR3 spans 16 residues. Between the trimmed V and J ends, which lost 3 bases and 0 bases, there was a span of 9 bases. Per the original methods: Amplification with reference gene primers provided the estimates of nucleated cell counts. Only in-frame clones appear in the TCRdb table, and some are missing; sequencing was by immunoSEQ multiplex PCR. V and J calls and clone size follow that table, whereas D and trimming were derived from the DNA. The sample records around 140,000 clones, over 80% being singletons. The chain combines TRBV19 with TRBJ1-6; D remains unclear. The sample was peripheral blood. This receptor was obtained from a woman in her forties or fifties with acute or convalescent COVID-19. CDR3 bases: TGTGCCAGTAGTATGAGACGGAGCTCCTATAATTCACCCCTCCACTTT. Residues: CASSMRRSSYNSPLHF. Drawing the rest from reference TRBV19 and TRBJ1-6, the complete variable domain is DGGITQSPKYLFRKEGQNVTLSCEQNLNHDAMYWYRQDPGQGLRLIYYSQIVNDFQKGDIAEGYSVSREKKESFPLTVTSAQKNPTAFYLCASSMRRSSYNSPLHFGNGTRLTVT.